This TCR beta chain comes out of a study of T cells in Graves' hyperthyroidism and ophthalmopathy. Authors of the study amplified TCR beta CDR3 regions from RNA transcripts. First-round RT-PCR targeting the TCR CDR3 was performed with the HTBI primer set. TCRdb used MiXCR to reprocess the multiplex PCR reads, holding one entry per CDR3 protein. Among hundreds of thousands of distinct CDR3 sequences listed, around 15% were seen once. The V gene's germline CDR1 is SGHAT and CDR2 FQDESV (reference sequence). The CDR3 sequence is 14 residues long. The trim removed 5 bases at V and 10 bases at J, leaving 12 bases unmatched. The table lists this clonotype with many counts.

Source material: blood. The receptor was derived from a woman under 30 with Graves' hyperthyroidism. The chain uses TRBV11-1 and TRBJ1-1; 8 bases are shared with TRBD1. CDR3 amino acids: CASSLRAGGAGAFF. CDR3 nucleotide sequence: TGTGCCAGCAGCCTGAGGGCAGGGGGCGCCGGAGCTTTCTTT.